The T cell receptor (beta chain) described here comes from a study of T cells after posttransplantation cyclophosphamide. The study, taken as a whole, reports: Blood and skin or GI T cell repertoires showed limited TRB overlap.

Generated by immunoSEQ multiplex PCR, the TCRdb table keeps only in-frame clones and is missing some. Of 30,000 or so clones in the sample, 70% to 90% were seen once. This CDR3 has 13 amino acids. The ends were cut back, 10 bases at V and 5 bases at J, with 18 bases in the middle. Per the germline V gene, CDR1 is SNHLY and CDR2 is FYNNEI. As concerns this clone: Its antigen is currently unknown.

The sequence was collected from a man over 45. The sequenced material came from PBMCs. The chain carries TRBV2 and TRBJ2-7, with D tentatively TRBD2 (5 bases). In DNA, the CDR3 is TGTGCCACAATGGAAGGAACGACTAACGAGCAGTACTTC. Encoded protein: CATMEGTTNEQYF. Full variable domain (rest looked up from reference TRBV2 and TRBJ2-7): EPEVTQTPSHQVTQMGQEVILRCVPISNHLYFYWYRQILGQKVEFLVSFYNNEISEKSEIFDDQFSVERPDGSNFTLKIRSTKLEDSAMYFCATMEGTTNEQYFGPGTRLTVT.